Below, 9 T cell receptor beta chains from the same sample are listed, as sequenced in a study of Graves' ophthalmopathy and Graves' hyperthyroidism. RNA transcripts yielded amplified TCR beta CDR3 regions. After a first-round RT-PCR with HTBI primers, a second-round multiplex PCR was run. TCRdb called the multiplex PCR reads again in MiXCR, with one record for every CDR3 protein. The sample lists tens of thousands of distinct CDR3 sequences, more than 40% occurring once. The sample was peripheral blood. The receptors derive from an adult woman with Graves' ophthalmopathy.

The table lists this clonotype with a count of one. The rearrangement joins TRBV20-1 to TRBJ1-5; unclear D gene. Germline CDR1 reads DFQATT; CDR2 reads SNEGSKA (reference sequence). Trimming removed 5 bases from V and 7 bases from J, with 9 bases in between. CDR3 length: 11 residues. CDR3: CSASLRQPQHF. CDR3 DNA sequence: TGCAGTGCTTCTCTACGACAGCCCCAGCATTTT.

The chain has TRBV27 and TRBJ1-2; TRBD1 is a possible D gene (5 bases). Per germline, CDR1 MNHEY and CDR2 SMNVEV (reference sequence). The V end was cut by 8 bases, the J end by 1 base, with 17 bases between. The CDR3 is 15 residues long. The DNA for the CDR3 is TGTGCCAGCCGCCGACAGTTGGGCAGTAACTATGGCTACACCTTC. It translates to CASRRQLGSNYGYTF.

For this clonotype: A much bigger clone sits one base away, suggesting this may be a read error. The missing conserved phenylalanine or tryptophan at the end of this CDR3 makes a read error likely. J is TRBJ2-5 and V is TRBV7-6, with D hard to call. The CDR3 spans 11 residues. The germline V gene encodes CDR1 SGHVS and CDR2 FNYEAQ. V was cut by 6 bases and J by 3 bases, with 5 bases left in between. The chain's CDR3 is CASSHKETQYS. In DNA form, the CDR3 reads TGTGCCAGCAGTCACAAAGAGACCCAGTACTCC.

V usage is TRBV13 and J usage is TRBJ2-1; 14 nucleotides line up with TRBD2. The CDR3 consists of 16 residues. In germline, CDR1 is PRHDT, CDR2 FYEKMQ (reference sequence). Trimming removed 0 bases from V and 9 bases from J; junction bases left unmatched: 4. The chain's CDR3 is CASSLGGTSGSGEQFF. The CDR3 DNA is TGTGCCAGCAGCTTAGGTGGGACTAGCGGGAGTGGTGAGCAGTTCTTC. Full variable domain (remainder filled in from reference TRBV13 and TRBJ2-1): AAGVIQSPRHLIKEKRETATLKCYPIPRHDTVYWYQQGPGQDPQFLISFYEKMQSDKGSIPDRFSAQQFSDYHSELNMSSLELGDSALYFCASSLGGTSGSGEQFFGPGTRLTVL.

J is TRBJ1-4 and V is TRBV19, with D possibly being TRBD1 (5 bases). Germline V gene lookup returns CDR1 LNHDA and CDR2 SQIVND (reference sequence). Trimming removed 8 bases from V and 3 bases from J, with 13 bases in between. The CDR3 consists of 14 residues. CDR3 sequence reads: CASYVGGANEKLFF. As DNA, the CDR3 is TGTGCCAGTTACGTCGGGGGTGCTAATGAAAAACTGTTTTTT. The variable domain in full, with the rest retrieved from reference TRBV19 and TRBJ1-4, is DGGITQSPKYLFRKEGQNVTLSCEQNLNHDAMYWYRQDPGQGLRLIYYSQIVNDFQKGDIAEGYSVSREKKESFPLTVTSAQKNPTAFYLCASYVGGANEKLFFGSGTQLSVL.

The sample holds many counts of this clonotype. The chain carries TRBV4-3 and TRBJ2-3, with TRBD2 as a possible D gene (5 bases). This CDR3 contains 18 residues. Germline CDR1 LGHNA, CDR2 YSLEER. Trimming took off 0 bases at V and 0 bases at J, with 16 bases between the two ends. CDR3 DNA sequence: TGCGCCAGCAGCCAAGATTACCTTGGACTGACTAGCACAGATACGCAGTATTTT. Its protein is CASSQDYLGLTSTDTQYF.

Within the sample, this clonotype is medium-sized. V gene TRBV29-1 combines with J gene TRBJ1-2, with 9 bases matching TRBD1. CDR3 length: 13 amino acids. Germline V CDR1 and CDR2: SQVTM, ANQGSEA. V dropped 4 bases and J dropped 3; count of bases not matched to a gene: 3. For the CDR3, the DNA is TGCAGCGTTGGACAGGGGGAGGACTATGGCTACACCTTC. Protein: CSVGQGEDYGYTF.

Regarding this clonotype: A much larger clone sits a single nucleotide away, making a read error possible. This rearrangement joins TRBV6-2 or TRBV6-3 to TRBJ2-7, with no clear D. Trimming shortened V by 3 bases and J by 2 bases, and 5 bases separated the two germline ends. The CDR3 is made up of 12 amino acids. Germline-derived CDR1 and CDR2 are MNHEY and SVGEGT. CDR3 protein: CASSYPAYEQYF. The CDR3 nucleotides read TGTGCCAGCAGTTATCCTGCCTACGAGCAGTACTTC.

The V call is TRBV5-1, the J call TRBJ1-4, with D possibly being TRBD1 (6 bases). V was cut by 4 bases and J by 5 bases, with 15 bases left in between. Germline V gene data show CDR1 as SGHRS and CDR2 as YFSETQ. This CDR3 spans 15 amino acids. The CDR3 protein is CASSKEGTKNEKLFF. As DNA, the CDR3 is TGCGCCAGCAGCAAGGAAGGGACAAAAAATGAAAAACTGTTTTTT.